Below are 22 T cell receptor beta chains sequenced from a single sample in a study of CD8+ T cells in alopecia areata. Investigators isolated RNA and reverse transcribed it into cDNA to act as the sequencing template. Repertoires were generated with immunoSEQ multiplex PCR, while TCRdb's copy carries only in-frame clones and drops some. The sample shows 120,000 or so clones, roughly two fifths of them seen only once. Sequences were obtained from CD4+ T cells sorted from blood. Receptors originate from a human donor with alopecia areata.

J is TRBJ2-7 and V is TRBV29-1, with D possibly being TRBD1 (6 bases). This CDR3 spans 12 amino acids. The ends were cut back, 4 bases at V and 7 bases at J, with 14 bases in the middle. Germline loops: CDR1 SQVTM, CDR2 ANQGSEA. This CDR3 reads CSVAPRDMEQYF. As DNA, the CDR3 is TGCAGCGTTGCCCCCCGGGACATGGAGCAGTACTTC.

This clone was observed a handful of times. The chain combines TRBV7-2 with TRBJ2-2, with TRBD1 identical over 9 bases. V was clipped by 5 bases and J by 6 bases; unmatched bases: 10. The CDR3 covers 16 residues. The germline V gene has CDR1 SGHTA and CDR2 FQGNSA. CDR3 protein: CASSPDAGQGPGELFF. CDR3 bases: TGTGCCAGCAGCCCGGACGCGGGACAGGGTCCCGGGGAGCTGTTTTTT.

J is TRBJ1-1 and V is TRBV4-3; 7 bases are shared with TRBD1. Per germline, CDR1 LGHNA and CDR2 YSLEER. This CDR3 has 14 amino acids. The V segment lost 2 bases and the J segment 5 bases; nucleotides outside the gene matches: 5. The DNA of the CDR3 is TGCGCCAGCAGCCAACAGGGGGAGTGGACTGAAGCTTTCTTT. Translating it yields CASSQQGEWTEAFF.

This clone was seen more than once but under ten times. The V call is TRBV7-2, the J call TRBJ1-2; 9 nucleotides match TRBD1. The V segment lost 5 bases and the J segment 7 bases; nucleotides outside the gene matches: 5. The germline V gene has CDR1 SGHTA and CDR2 FQGNSA. There are 13 residues in the CDR3. The chain's CDR3 is CASSQDRGSGYTF. The CDR3, as DNA: TGTGCCAGCAGCCAGGACAGGGGTAGTGGCTACACCTTC.

This clone has only one observation. The chain joins TRBV29-1 to TRBJ1-4; a weak D match, TRBD1 (6 bases). Germline V gene data show CDR1 as SQVTM and CDR2 as ANQGSEA. The CDR3 runs 15 residues. With 5 bases removed from V and 11 bases from J, the gap between germline ends came to 24 bases. CDR3 amino acids: CSVLLSGTRGGKLFF. In DNA, the CDR3 is TGCAGCGTTCTACTCTCCGGGACCAGGGGTGGTAAACTGTTTTTT.

By frequency in the sample, this clone is medium-sized. The chain recombines TRBV18 with TRBJ2-5; 8 nucleotides agree with TRBD1. CDR1 and CDR2 (germline): KGHSH, LQKENI. This CDR3 contains 15 residues. V lost 2 bases and J lost 5; bases outside the gene matches: 7. The chain's CDR3 is CASSPDQGARETQYF. The CDR3 region has the DNA TGTGCCAGCTCACCAGATCAGGGGGCGCGGGAGACCCAGTACTTC.

This clone was observed a few times. V gene TRBV29-1 combines with J gene TRBJ2-4, with 9 bases matching TRBD1. CDR3 length: 13 amino acids. V lost 6 bases and J lost 6; bases outside the gene matches: 6. The germline CDR1 and CDR2 sequences are SQVTM and ANQGSEA. The CDR3 loop is CSVVGQGGNIQYF. The CDR3, as DNA: TGCAGCGTCGTGGGACAGGGCGGAAACATTCAGTACTTC.

The rearrangement joins TRBV30 to TRBJ1-5; D unresolved. Trimming removed 3 bases from V and 3 bases from J, with 12 bases in between. CDR1 and CDR2 from the germline V gene are GTSNPN and SVGIG (reference sequence). The CDR3 is made up of 14 amino acids. The CDR3 region has the DNA TGTGCCTGGAGCCCCGGGCAGACCAATCAGCCCCAGCATTTT. Protein sequence: CAWSPGQTNQPQHF.

This clone was seen only a few times. The chain uses TRBV15 and TRBJ1-2; D is unresolved. The ends were cut back, 0 bases at V and 3 bases at J, with 14 bases in the middle. The CDR3 is made up of 16 amino acids. Germline V gene lookup returns CDR1 LNHNV and CDR2 YYDKDF (reference sequence). CDR3 region: CATSRDRGGRDYGYTF. The CDR3 nucleotides read TGTGCCACCAGCAGAGATCGTGGAGGGCGTGACTATGGCTACACCTTC.

This clone was counted only a few times. This rearrangement joins TRBV7-9 to TRBJ1-4; no definite D call. The V and J ends lost 0 bases and 7 bases respectively, with 15 bases between them. The CDR3 has 16 amino acids. The V gene's germline CDR1 is SEHNR and CDR2 FQNEAQ (reference sequence). In nucleotides, the CDR3 is TGTGCCAGCAGCTTAGCCGCGAGTCGGATGGGTGAAAAACTGTTTTTT. Its translation is CASSLAASRMGEKLFF.

V and J are TRBV27 and TRBJ2-7; D is uncertain. This CDR3 contains 15 residues. Germline CDR1 MNHEY, CDR2 SMNVEV (reference sequence). Trimming took 10 bases from V and 4 from J, leaving 23 bases between them. This CDR3 reads CATREETGRSYEQYF. As DNA, the CDR3 is TGTGCCACCCGCGAAGAAACGGGCCGGTCTTACGAGCAGTACTTC.

This clone turned up a few times. V usage is TRBV29-1 and J usage is TRBJ2-7, with D possibly TRBD2 on 6 matching bases. Germline loops: CDR1 SQVTM, CDR2 ANQGSEA. The CDR3 extends over 14 amino acids. Trimming shortened V by 5 bases and J by 2 bases, and 16 bases separated the two germline ends. The CDR3 sequence: CSVSTSVSTYEQYF. CDR3 nucleotide sequence: TGCAGCGTTTCGACTAGTGTATCAACCTACGAGCAGTACTTC.

The DNA of the CDR3 is TGCGCCAGCAGCCAAGATCAAAGGACTAGAAATGAGCAGTTCTTC. Residues: CASSQDQRTRNEQFF. V gene TRBV4-3 combines with J gene TRBJ2-1, with 7 nucleotides matching TRBD2. V lost 0 bases to trimming and J lost 7 bases; unmatched junction nucleotides: 6. From germline, CDR1 is LGHNA and CDR2 YSLEER. CDR3 length: 15 residues.

V gene TRBV18 combines with J gene TRBJ2-1; 9 bases line up with TRBD2. The CDR3 contains 15 residues. Per the germline V gene, CDR1 is KGHSH and CDR2 is LQKENI. After removal of 2 bases from V and 8 bases from J, the junction contained 7 bases not matched to a gene. CDR3 bases: TGTGCCAGCTCACCAGGCGGGAGGGGGATCGATGAGCAGTTCTTC. Its protein is CASSPGGRGIDEQFF.

This clone was observed a handful of times. V is TRBV5-1 and J is TRBJ2-7, with D maybe TRBD1 (5 bases). The CDR3 is made up of 14 amino acids. V gave up 1 base and J gave up 6 bases, with 14 bases separating them. Germline CDR1 and CDR2: SGHRS and YFSETQ. Here the CDR3 reads CASSLSQGPLEQYF. CDR3 DNA: TGCGCCAGCAGCTTGTCGCAGGGTCCGCTCGAGCAGTACTTC.

This clone has just a few counts. The chain carries TRBV19 and TRBJ2-1; the D gene is possibly TRBD2 (7 bases). This CDR3 comprises 16 residues. Trimming took 5 bases from V and 4 from J, leaving 18 bases between them. Germline CDR1 LNHDA, CDR2 SQIVND (reference sequence). In nucleotides, the CDR3 is TGTGCCAGTAGTCCGCCTCCACAGGGAGGGTACAATGAGCAGTTCTTC. Residues: CASSPPPQGGYNEQFF.

The chain joins TRBV20-1 to TRBJ1-6; D unresolved. CDR3 size: 9 residues. Trimming took off 7 bases at V and 10 bases at J, with 5 bases between the two ends. The germline gives CDR1 DFQATT, CDR2 SNEGSKA (reference sequence). Here the CDR3 reads CSVGSPLHF. The CDR3 DNA reads as TGCAGTGTAGGGTCACCCCTCCACTTT.

This chain uses TRBV4-1 with TRBJ2-1, with 11 bases identical to TRBD2. Losses at the gene ends were 3 bases for V and 7 bases for J; bases not matched to a gene: 8. CDR3 length: 16 residues. The germline V gene encodes CDR1 MGHRA and CDR2 YSYEKL. The CDR3, as DNA: TGCGCCAGCAGCCAGGATCCTAGCGGGGGGACTAATGAGCAGTTCTTC. Protein product: CASSQDPSGGTNEQFF.

This clone has only one observation. J is TRBJ2-7 and V is TRBV30; D is possibly TRBD1 (6 bases). Trimming pared 4 bases from V and 2 bases from J, leaving 15 bases between. This CDR3 region has 14 residues. CDR1 and CDR2 (germline): GTSNPN, SVGIG (reference sequence). DNA of the CDR3: TGTGCCTGGACTACCGGGACAAAAGCCTACGAGCAGTACTTC. Amino acids: CAWTTGTKAYEQYF.

This clone has a single count. The chain recombines TRBV6-6 with TRBJ2-7; D may be TRBD2 (6 bases). V gave up 7 bases and J gave up 6 bases, with 16 bases separating them. This CDR3 is 13 amino acids long. Germline CDR1 MNHNY, CDR2 SVGAGI (reference sequence). Here the CDR3 DNA reads TGTGCCAGCACTGCCGGGACTTTCGGCGAGCAGTACTTC. Protein sequence: CASTAGTFGEQYF.

This chain joins TRBV28 and TRBJ2-1; tentatively, D is TRBD1 (6 bases). Germline V lookup: CDR1 MDHEN, CDR2 SYDVKM. The CDR3 is made up of 13 amino acids. V shed 6 bases and J shed 8 bases, with 14 bases lying between them. The CDR3 DNA reads TGTGCCAGCAGCACCGGGACACCCCATGAGCAGTTCTTC. Protein product: CASSTGTPHEQFF.

The CDR3 DNA is TGTGCCTGGAGTCCGGGACAGGGAAATCAGCCCCAGCATTTT. This gives the protein CAWSPGQGNQPQHF. This sequence joins TRBV30 and TRBJ1-5; the match to TRBD1 covers 9 bases. Germline CDR1 is GTSNPN and CDR2 is SVGIG (reference sequence). The CDR3 has 14 amino acids. J was trimmed by 4 bases and V by 2 bases; bases with no gene match: 3.